Listed below are T cell receptor beta chains from one sample, sequenced in a study of T cell changes during pregnancy in multiple sclerosis. Sequencing used immunoSEQ multiplex PCR; TCRdb keeps in-frame clones, though not all of them. This repertoire shows fewer than 150,000 clones, around 95% found once; its top ten account for approximately 0.45%. This specimen was peripheral blood, taken after pregnancy. The receptors derive from a female donor with multiple sclerosis, enrolled in a pregnancy study. The CDR3 runs from the conserved cysteine through the conserved F or W. D genes are given only for firm matches. The size field is filled for only some rows; it gives once, few, many or a size class.

cdr3_aa cdr3_nt j_call clone_size v_call d_call
CASSEGLAEFGIGELFF TGTGCCAGCAGTGAAGGACTAGCGGAGTTTGGAATAGGGGAGCTGTTTTTT TRBJ2-2 . TRBV6-1 TRBD2
CASSEARGRTYNEQFF TGTGCCAGCAGTGAAGCGCGGGGCAGGACCTACAATGAGCAGTTCTTC TRBJ2-1 . TRBV2 .
CASSPSPGGGNTIYF TGTGCCAGCAGTCCCTCGCCAGGGGGTGGAAACACCATATATTTT TRBJ1-3 . TRBV6-5 TRBD1
CASSLEGLGSSEQFF TGTGCCAGCAGCTTAGAGGGACTAGGCTCCAGTGAGCAGTTCTTC TRBJ2-1 . TRBV7-2 TRBD2
CASSQVEQGNTEAFF TGTGCCAGCAGCCAGGTCGAACAGGGGAACACTGAAGCTTTCTTT TRBJ1-1 . TRBV4-2 .
CATSMRVYEQYF TGTGCCACCAGTATGAGGGTCTACGAGCAGTACTTC TRBJ2-7 . TRBV28 .
CSVLQHPNPYNEQFF TGCAGCGTTCTACAGCATCCTAATCCCTACAATGAGCAGTTCTTC TRBJ2-1 . TRBV29-1 .
CASSPGLVYEQYF TGTGCCAGTAGTCCGGGACTAGTCTACGAGCAGTACTTC TRBJ2-7 . TRBV19 TRBD2
CASSLGQGLEEQYF TGTGCCAGCAGCCTCGGACAGGGTCTTGAGGAGCAGTACTTC TRBJ2-7 . TRBV7-2 TRBD1
CASSPPVLPGGETQYF TGTGCCAGCTCACCACCGGTCCTCCCCGGGGGAGAGACCCAGTACTTC TRBJ2-5 . TRBV18 .
CASSSPGLPGILSGELFF TGTGCCAGCAGCTCCCCGGGACTACCCGGGATCTTATCGGGGGAGCTGTTTTTT TRBJ2-2 . TRBV7-3 TRBD2
CASRGGRGKAFF TGTGCCAGCAGGGGGGGGAGGGGAAAAGCTTTCTTT TRBJ1-1 . TRBV28 .
CASSSRWEAFF TGTGCCAGCAGTTCCCGGTGGGAAGCTTTCTTT TRBJ1-1 . TRBV27 .
CSSEGQASNYGYTF TGCAGCTCCGAGGGACAGGCCTCAAACTATGGCTACACCTTC TRBJ1-2 . TRBV29-1 TRBD1
CASSLAPGGSDTQYF TGTGCCAGCAGCTTGGCCCCAGGGGGGTCAGATACGCAGTATTTT TRBJ2-3 . TRBV5-4 .
CASSIPSGLEQFF TGTGCCAGTTCTATCCCCAGCGGGCTTGAGCAGTTCTTC TRBJ2-1 . TRBV19 .
CASSSLGSGRAAYNEQFF TGTGCCAGTAGCTCCCTTGGGAGCGGGAGGGCCGCCTACAATGAGCAGTTCTTC TRBJ2-1 . TRBV19 TRBD2
CASSVLASSGANVLTF TGTGCCAGTAGTGTACTAGCAAGCTCTGGGGCCAACGTCCTGACTTTC TRBJ2-6 few TRBV19 .
CAIRGTTVTGELFF TGTGCCATCAGGGGGACTACTGTCACGGGGGAGCTGTTTTTT TRBJ2-2 once TRBV10-3 TRBD2
CASTGYGGELFF TGTGCCAGTACAGGGTACGGCGGGGAGCTGTTTTTT TRBJ2-2 . TRBV19 .
CASSLDLGLTYNEQFF TGTGCCAGCAGCTTAGACCTGGGACTGACCTACAATGAGCAGTTCTTC TRBJ2-1 . TRBV7-9 .
CASSQAATENQPQHF TGTGCCAGCAGCCAAGCCGCGACAGAAAATCAGCCCCAGCATTTT TRBJ1-5 . TRBV4-2 .
CASGISGERSNQPQHF TGTGCTAGTGGTATTTCCGGGGAACGTAGCAATCAGCCCCAGCATTTT TRBJ1-5 . TRBV12-5 .
CAWSTANTEAFF TGTGCCTGGAGTACAGCGAACACTGAAGCTTTCTTT TRBJ1-1 few TRBV30 .
CASSYLGPGYEQYF TGTGCCAGCAGTTATCTGGGGCCAGGGTACGAGCAGTACTTC TRBJ2-7 once TRBV6-5 .
CASSQDRAGTYEQYF TGCGCCAGCAGCCAAGACCGGGCCGGGACCTACGAGCAGTACTTC TRBJ2-7 . TRBV4-3 .
CASSVGPGGLQETQYF TGTGCCAGCAGCGTAGGACCAGGGGGACTTCAAGAGACCCAGTACTTC TRBJ2-5 . TRBV9 .
CASSQDQLNTGELFF TGTGCCAGCAGCCAAGATCAATTGAACACCGGGGAGCTGTTTTTT TRBJ2-2 . TRBV4-2 .